This T cell receptor (beta chain) was recovered during a study of radiotherapy plus CTLA-4 blockade in lung cancer. About the study: Objective responses were observed in 15% to 20% of patients, and disease control was achieved by just over 30%. Study-level findings and limits: Early blood T cell clone dynamics, with interferon-beta, were reported to best predict response.

To note about this clone: Its specificity is unknown.

Participants had chemo-refractory metastatic non-small-cell lung cancer and were treated with focal radiation plus ipilimumab CTLA-4 blockade. Clones were read by immunoSEQ multiplex PCR, and TCRdb kept only the in-frame ones, dropping some. Among about 95,000 clones listed, 83% were seen once. Sample: peripheral blood, taken from a patient treated with radiotherapy plus ipilimumab. The receptor comes from a human donor with non-small cell lung cancer who had stable disease on radiotherapy plus ipilimumab.

In DNA form, the CDR3 reads TGTGCCAGCAGTAGGGTAGCATCAAACCCCCTCCACTTT. Residues: CASSRVASNPLHF. The chain employs TRBV6-5 and TRBJ1-6; D gene ambiguous. CDR3 length: 13 amino acids. Germline CDR1 reads MNHEY; CDR2 reads SVGAGI. V was pared by 5 bases and J by 13 bases, with 15 bases between.